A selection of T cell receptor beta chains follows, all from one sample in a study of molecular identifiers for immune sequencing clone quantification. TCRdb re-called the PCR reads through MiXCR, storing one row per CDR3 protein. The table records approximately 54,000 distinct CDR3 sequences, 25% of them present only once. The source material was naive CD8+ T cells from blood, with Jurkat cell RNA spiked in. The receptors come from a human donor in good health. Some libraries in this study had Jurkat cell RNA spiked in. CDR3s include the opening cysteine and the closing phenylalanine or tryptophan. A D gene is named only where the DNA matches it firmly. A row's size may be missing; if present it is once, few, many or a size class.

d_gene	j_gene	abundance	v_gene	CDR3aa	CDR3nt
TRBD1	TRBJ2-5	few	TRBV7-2	CASSLGVQGIPQETQYF	TGTGCCAGCAGCTTAGGGGTACAGGGGATCCCGCAAGAGACCCAGTACTTC
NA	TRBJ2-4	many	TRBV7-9	CASSNRKGSTKNIQYF	TGTGCCAGCAGCAATAGGAAGGGGTCGACCAAAAACATTCAGTACTTC
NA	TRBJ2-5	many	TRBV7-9	CASSPVGGSETQYF	TGTGCCAGCAGCCCAGTCGGGGGTTCAGAGACCCAGTACTTC
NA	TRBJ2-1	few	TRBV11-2	CASSSGTGSYNEQFF	TGTGCCAGCAGCAGCGGGACAGGCTCCTACAATGAGCAGTTCTTC
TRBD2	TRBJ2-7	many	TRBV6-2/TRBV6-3	CASSYGTSASYEQYF	TGTGCCAGCAGCTACGGGACTAGCGCTTCCTACGAGCAGTACTTC
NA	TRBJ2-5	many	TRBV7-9	CASSLAWGLETQYF	TGTGCCAGCAGCTTAGCTTGGGGTTTGGAGACCCAGTACTTC
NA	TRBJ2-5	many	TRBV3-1	CASSQTQETQYF	TGTGCCAGCAGCCAAACACAAGAGACCCAGTACTTC
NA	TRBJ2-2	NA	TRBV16	CASSQSYGELFF	TGTGCCAGCAGCCAATCGTACGGGGAGCTGTTTTTT
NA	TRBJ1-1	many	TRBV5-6	CASSRGPNSNTEAFF	TGTGCCAGCAGCCGCGGCCCTAACTCGAACACTGAAGCTTTCTTT
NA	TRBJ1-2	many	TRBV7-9	CASTPQENYGYTF	TGTGCCAGCACCCCCCAGGAGAACTATGGCTACACCTTC
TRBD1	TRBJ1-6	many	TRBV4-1	CASSQDRGLGNSPLHF	TGCGCCAGCAGCCAAGACAGGGGGCTGGGGAATTCACCCCTCCACTTT
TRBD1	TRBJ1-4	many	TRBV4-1	CASSPTTGEGEKLFF	TGCGCCAGCAGCCCTACGACAGGGGAAGGCGAAAAACTGTTTTTT
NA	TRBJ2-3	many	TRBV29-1	CSVEYEGTQYF	TGCAGCGTTGAATATGAAGGTACGCAGTATTTT
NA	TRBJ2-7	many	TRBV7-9	CASSRSAGEQYF	TGTGCCAGCAGCCGCTCAGCCGGCGAGCAGTACTTC
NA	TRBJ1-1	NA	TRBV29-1	CSVELGSQMNTEAFF	TGCAGCGTTGAGTTGGGTTCTCAGATGAACACTGAAGCTTTCTTT
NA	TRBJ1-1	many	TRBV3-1	CASSHERTGNTEAFF	TGTGCCAGCAGCCATGAACGAACAGGGAACACTGAAGCTTTCTTT
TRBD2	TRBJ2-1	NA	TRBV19	CASTDGLAGASYNEQFF	TGTGCCAGTACCGACGGACTAGCCGGAGCATCTTACAATGAGCAGTTCTTC
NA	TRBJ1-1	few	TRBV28	CASSLGGGGLGPFF	TGTGCCAGCAGTTTAGGAGGCGGGGGGCTGGGACCTTTCTTT
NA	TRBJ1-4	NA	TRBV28	CASSLGFGRTNEKLFF	TGTGCCAGCAGTTTAGGCTTTGGCAGGACAAATGAAAAACTGTTTTTT
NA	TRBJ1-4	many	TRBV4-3	CASSQEGGGRRNEKLFF	TGCGCCAGCAGCCAAGAGGGGGGGGGGCGAAGGAATGAAAAACTGTTTTTT